This is a list of T cell receptor beta chains from one sample in a study of breast tumors, draining lymph nodes, adjacent tissues. MiXCR, run by TCRdb on the multiplex PCR reads, gives a single entry per CDR3 protein. The sample has about 150,000 distinct CDR3 sequences; about a fifth are singletons. The sample was axillary lymph node tissue. Receptors originate from a female donor with breast cancer. Some clones in this sample may be carry-over from other donors' samples. Each CDR3 is given with its conserved first and last residue. The D gene is left open where the match is weak. Clone size is shown for a subset of rows, as once, few, many or a class of expanded clone.

v_gene	d_gene	j_gene	abundance	CDR3aa	CDR3nt
TRBV29-1	-	TRBJ2-3	many	CSVRERLTDTQYF	TGCAGCGTTCGGGAGCGTCTCACAGATACGCAGTATTTT
TRBV20-1	-	TRBJ1-3	many	CSARDPGTQGNTIYF	TGCAGTGCTAGAGATCCAGGTACCCAGGGAAACACCATATATTTT
TRBV9	TRBD1	TRBJ2-3	many	CASSVGWDRGGTDTQYF	TGTGCCAGCAGCGTTGGCTGGGACAGGGGTGGCACAGATACGCAGTATTTT
TRBV5-1	-	TRBJ2-2	many	CASTLAGSGELFF	TGCGCCAGCACGCTCGCGGGTTCGGGGGAGCTGTTTTTT
TRBV12-3/TRBV12-4	-	TRBJ2-6	many	CASSLRNSGANVLTF	TGTGCCAGCAGTTTAAGGAACTCTGGGGCCAACGTCCTGACTTTC
TRBV30	-	TRBJ2-5	many	CAWKRIGETQYF	TGTGCCTGGAAGAGAATTGGGGAGACCCAGTACTTC
TRBV4-2	TRBD2	TRBJ2-2	-	CASSQGTEIAGVLAGELFF	TGTGCCAGCAGCCAAGGGACCGAAATAGCGGGAGTCTTAGCCGGGGAGCTGTTTTTT
TRBV5-1	TRBD2	TRBJ2-1	many	CASSTGLAGNEQFF	TGCGCCAGCAGCACGGGACTAGCGGGGAATGAGCAGTTCTTC
TRBV5-1	-	TRBJ2-1	many	CASSLGGIRDEQFF	TGCGCCAGCAGCTTGGGCGGGATTCGTGATGAGCAGTTCTTC
TRBV20-1	-	TRBJ1-2	-	CSALGRDYGYTF	TGCAGTGCGTTAGGAAGGGACTATGGCTACACCTTC
TRBV20-1	TRBD2	TRBJ2-3	few	CSARGITSGRAISTDTQYF	TGCAGTGCTAGAGGTATAACTAGCGGGAGGGCCATAAGCACAGATACGCAGTATTTT
TRBV7-3	TRBD2	TRBJ2-3	many	CASSLMGSGLTDTQYF	TGTGCCAGCAGCTTAATGGGTAGCGGGCTCACAGATACGCAGTATTTT
TRBV20-1	-	TRBJ2-5	many	CSAGRETQYF	TGCAGTGCTGGCCGGGAGACCCAGTACTTC
TRBV11-2	-	TRBJ1-4	many	CASSLDPFKKLFF	TGTGCCAGCAGCTTAGATCCGTTCAAAAAACTGTTTTTT
TRBV20-1	TRBD2	TRBJ2-1	many	CSAAPSGSGNEQFF	TGCAGTGCAGCACCTAGCGGGTCGGGCAATGAGCAGTTCTTC
TRBV28	TRBD2	TRBJ2-7	-	CASSFSSGRSYEQYF	TGTGCCAGCAGTTTTTCTAGCGGGAGGTCCTACGAGCAGTACTTC
TRBV5-1	-	TRBJ1-4	-	CASSLGGDPNEKLFF	TGCGCCAGCAGCTTGGGCGGGGACCCTAATGAAAAACTGTTTTTT
TRBV6-5	TRBD2	TRBJ2-3	few	CASQRDPTSGSKTSTDTQYF	TGTGCCAGCCAGAGGGATCCGACTAGCGGGAGTAAGACTAGCACAGATACGCAGTATTTT
TRBV19	-	TRBJ2-1	many	CASSPPSPFEQFF	TGTGCCAGTAGTCCCCCGAGTCCGTTTGAGCAGTTCTTC
TRBV6-5	-	TRBJ2-2	many	CASRGESDTGELFF	TGTGCCAGCAGAGGAGAGTCGGACACCGGGGAGCTGTTTTTT
TRBV28	-	TRBJ1-4	many	CASSSAGYNEKLFF	TGTGCCAGCAGTTCGGCCGGATATAATGAAAAACTGTTTTTT
TRBV6-1	-	TRBJ1-2	many	CASSEAFDGGYTF	TGTGCCAGCAGTGAAGCATTCGATGGTGGCTACACCTTC
TRBV7-9	-	TRBJ2-7	many	CASSPGVSASYEQYF	TGTGCCAGCAGCCCAGGGGTGTCCGCCTCCTACGAGCAGTACTTC
TRBV4-2	TRBD1	TRBJ2-1	many	CASSHTPGAGQGLNEQFF	TGTGCCAGCAGCCATACCCCCGGGGCAGGACAGGGGTTAAATGAGCAGTTCTTC
TRBV6-9	-	TRBJ1-6	many	CASSGGPYTKWDNSPLHF	TGTGCCAGCAGTGGGGGTCCCTACACCAAGTGGGATAATTCACCCCTCCACTTT
TRBV11-2	-	TRBJ2-2	-	CASSLAREFGELFF	TGTGCCAGCAGCTTAGCCAGGGAGTTCGGGGAGCTGTTTTTT
TRBV25-1	TRBD1	TRBJ2-5	many	CASSDPRQGQETQYF	TGTGCCAGCAGTGACCCCAGACAGGGGCAAGAGACCCAGTACTTC
TRBV10-1	-	TRBJ1-2	many	CASRKIFYGYTF	TGCGCCAGCAGGAAGATATTCTATGGCTACACCTTC
TRBV30	TRBD1	TRBJ2-2	-	CAWSRTGGTGELFF	TGTGCCTGGAGCCGGACAGGGGGTACCGGGGAGCTGTTTTTT
TRBV5-4	TRBD2	TRBJ2-7	many	CASSQRTSGSVYEQYF	TGTGCCAGCAGCCAACGGACTAGCGGGAGTGTGTACGAGCAGTACTTC
TRBV5-6	TRBD1	TRBJ2-1	many	CASSFPGETGGEMGNEQFF	TGTGCCAGCAGCTTCCCCGGGGAGACAGGGGGCGAGATGGGGAATGAGCAGTTCTTC
TRBV5-5	TRBD1	TRBJ1-5	-	CASSWDRGNRPQHF	TGTGCCAGCAGCTGGGACAGGGGCAATCGGCCCCAGCATTTT
TRBV4-2	TRBD2	TRBJ2-5	-	CASSQDPSGEDGETQYF	TGTGCCAGCAGCCAAGATCCCAGCGGGGAGGATGGAGAGACCCAGTACTTC
TRBV19	TRBD2	TRBJ2-2	many	CASNAGGPNTGELFF	TGTGCCAGTAATGCGGGGGGCCCGAACACCGGGGAGCTGTTTTTT
TRBV30	TRBD1	TRBJ2-6	few	CARTGGPSGANVLTF	TGTGCCAGGACAGGGGGCCCCTCTGGGGCCAACGTCCTGACTTTC